This T cell receptor beta chain emerged from a study of control samples from healthy donors and cancer patients. This CDR3 comprises 16 residues. Germline V gene sequence: CDR1 MNHEY, CDR2 SMNVEV (reference sequence). V was shortened by 3 bases and J by 1 base, with 12 bases between the two germline ends. Only in-frame clones appear in the TCRdb table, and some are missing; sequencing was by immunoSEQ multiplex PCR. The data contain 100,000 to 150,000 clones, roughly 86% of them singletons. The J gene is TRBJ2-2, the V gene TRBV27; D perhaps matches TRBD1 (6 bases). This TCR came from a man aged 45-60 years with head and neck cancer. Sequences were obtained from PBMCs. The DNA of the CDR3 is TGTGCCAGCAGTTTTCATCAGGGGATGAACACCGGGGAGCTGTTTTTT. It encodes CASSFHQGMNTGELFF.